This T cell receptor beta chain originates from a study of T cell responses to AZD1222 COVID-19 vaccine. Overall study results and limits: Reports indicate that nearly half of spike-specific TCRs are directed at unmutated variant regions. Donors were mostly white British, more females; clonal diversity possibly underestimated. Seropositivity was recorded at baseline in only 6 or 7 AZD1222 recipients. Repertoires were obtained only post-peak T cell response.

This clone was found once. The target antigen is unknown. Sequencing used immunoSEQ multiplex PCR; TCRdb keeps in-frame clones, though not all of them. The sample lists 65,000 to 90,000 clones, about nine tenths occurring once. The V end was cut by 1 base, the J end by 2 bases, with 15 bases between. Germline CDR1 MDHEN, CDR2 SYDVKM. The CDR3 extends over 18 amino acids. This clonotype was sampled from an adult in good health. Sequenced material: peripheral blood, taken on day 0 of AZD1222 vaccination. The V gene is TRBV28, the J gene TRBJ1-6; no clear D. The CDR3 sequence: CASSLLRPQLAYNSPLHF. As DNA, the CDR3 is TGTGCCAGCAGTTTATTAAGGCCGCAGCTAGCCTATAATTCACCCCTCCACTTT.